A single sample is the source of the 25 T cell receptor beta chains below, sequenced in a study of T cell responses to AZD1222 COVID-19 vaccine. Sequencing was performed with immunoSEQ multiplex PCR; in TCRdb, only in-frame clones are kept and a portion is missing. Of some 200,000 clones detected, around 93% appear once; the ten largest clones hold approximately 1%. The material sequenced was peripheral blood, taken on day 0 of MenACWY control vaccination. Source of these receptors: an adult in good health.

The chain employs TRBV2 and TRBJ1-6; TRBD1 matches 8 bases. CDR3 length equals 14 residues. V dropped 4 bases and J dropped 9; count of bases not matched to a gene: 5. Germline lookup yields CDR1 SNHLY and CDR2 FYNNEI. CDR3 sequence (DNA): TGTGCCAGCAGTGGCGGACAGGGAGGTTCACCCCTCCACTTT. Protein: CASSGGQGGSPLHF. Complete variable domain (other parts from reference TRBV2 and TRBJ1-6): EPEVTQTPSHQVTQMGQEVILRCVPISNHLYFYWYRQILGQKVEFLVSFYNNEISEKSEIFDDQFSVERPDGSNFTLKIRSTKLEDSAMYFCASSGGQGGSPLHFGNGTRLTVT.

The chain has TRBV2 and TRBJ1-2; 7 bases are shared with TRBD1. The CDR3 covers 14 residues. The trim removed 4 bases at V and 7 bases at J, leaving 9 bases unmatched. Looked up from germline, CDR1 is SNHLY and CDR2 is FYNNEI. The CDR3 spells CASSVTGEGSGYTF. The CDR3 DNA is TGTGCCAGCAGTGTCACAGGGGAAGGGTCTGGCTACACCTTC.

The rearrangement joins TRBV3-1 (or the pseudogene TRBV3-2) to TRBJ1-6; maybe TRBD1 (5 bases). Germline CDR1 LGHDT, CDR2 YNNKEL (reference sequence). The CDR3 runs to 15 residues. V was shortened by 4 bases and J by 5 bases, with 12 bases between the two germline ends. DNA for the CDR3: TGTGCCAGCAGCCCGGTTGGGGGGGATAATTCACCCCTCCACTTT. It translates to CASSPVGGDNSPLHF.

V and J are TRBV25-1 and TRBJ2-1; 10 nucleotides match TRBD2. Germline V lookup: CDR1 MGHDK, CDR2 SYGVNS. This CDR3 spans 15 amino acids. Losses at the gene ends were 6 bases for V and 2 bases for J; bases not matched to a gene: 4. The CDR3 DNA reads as TGTGCCAGCAGGTTAGCGGGGGGCACCTACAATGAGCAGTTCTTC. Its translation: CASRLAGGTYNEQFF.

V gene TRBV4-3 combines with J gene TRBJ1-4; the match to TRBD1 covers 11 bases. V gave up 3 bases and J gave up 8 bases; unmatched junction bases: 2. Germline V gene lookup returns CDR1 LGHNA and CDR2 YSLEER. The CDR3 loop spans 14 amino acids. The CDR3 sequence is CASSQGQGEEKLFF. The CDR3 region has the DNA TGCGCCAGCAGCCAGGGACAGGGGGAAGAAAAACTGTTTTTT.

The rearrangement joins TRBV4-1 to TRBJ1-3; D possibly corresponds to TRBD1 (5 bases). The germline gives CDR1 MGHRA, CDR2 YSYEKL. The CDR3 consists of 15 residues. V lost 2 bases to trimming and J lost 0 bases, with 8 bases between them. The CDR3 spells CASSQPRVSGNTIYF. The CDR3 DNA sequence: TGCGCCAGCAGCCAACCCAGGGTCTCTGGAAACACCATATATTTT.

CDR3 in DNA: TGTGCCAGCACCCGGGGGGGCCCCACCGGGGAGCTGTTTTTT. It yields the protein CASTRGGPTGELFF. The V gene is TRBV6-6, the J gene TRBJ2-2; 8 bases line up with TRBD2. CDR3 length: 14 residues. V dropped 7 bases and J dropped 4; count of bases not matched to a gene: 5. Germline V gene data show CDR1 as MNHNY and CDR2 as SVGAGI (reference sequence).

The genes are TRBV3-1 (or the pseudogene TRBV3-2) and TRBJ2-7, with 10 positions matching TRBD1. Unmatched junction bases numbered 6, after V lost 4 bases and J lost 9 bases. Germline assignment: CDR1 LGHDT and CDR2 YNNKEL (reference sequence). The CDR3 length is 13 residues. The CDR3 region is CASSRPTGGMQYF. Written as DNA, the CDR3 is TGTGCCAGCAGCCGACCGACAGGGGGCATGCAGTACTTC.

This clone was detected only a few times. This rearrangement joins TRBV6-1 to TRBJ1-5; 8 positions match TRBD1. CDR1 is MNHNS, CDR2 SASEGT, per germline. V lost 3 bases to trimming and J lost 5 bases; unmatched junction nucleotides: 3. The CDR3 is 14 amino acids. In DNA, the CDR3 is TGTGCCAGCAGTGACCAGGGGGCACATCAGCCCCAGCATTTT. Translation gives CASSDQGAHQPQHF.

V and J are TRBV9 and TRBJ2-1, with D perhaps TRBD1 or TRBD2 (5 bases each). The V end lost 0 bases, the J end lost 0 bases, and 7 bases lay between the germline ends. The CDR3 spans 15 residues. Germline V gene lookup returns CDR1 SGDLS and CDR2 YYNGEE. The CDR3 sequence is CASSVGGDSYNEQFF. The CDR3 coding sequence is TGTGCCAGCAGCGTAGGAGGGGACTCCTACAATGAGCAGTTCTTC.

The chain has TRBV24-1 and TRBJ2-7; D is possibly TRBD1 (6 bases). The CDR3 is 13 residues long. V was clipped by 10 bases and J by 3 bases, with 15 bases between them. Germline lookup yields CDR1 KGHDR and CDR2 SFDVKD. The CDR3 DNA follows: TGTGCCACAAGAAGAGGACAGTTCTACGAGCAGTACTTC. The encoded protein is CATRRGQFYEQYF.

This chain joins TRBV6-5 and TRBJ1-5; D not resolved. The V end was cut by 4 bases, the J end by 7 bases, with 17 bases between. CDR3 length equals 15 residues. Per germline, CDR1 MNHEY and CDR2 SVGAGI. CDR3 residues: CASSSLRGREQPQHF. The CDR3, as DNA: TGTGCCAGCAGTTCCCTCCGGGGAAGAGAACAGCCCCAGCATTTT.

The CDR3, as DNA: TGTGCCAGCAGCGCAGAGGGTCGAAATCAGCCCCAGCATTTT. This codes for CASSAEGRNQPQHF. This chain links TRBV2 with TRBJ1-5; D is undetermined. The CDR3 has 14 amino acids. Germline V gene sequence: CDR1 SNHLY, CDR2 FYNNEI. Between the trimmed V and J ends, which lost 6 bases and 4 bases, there was a span of 13 bases.

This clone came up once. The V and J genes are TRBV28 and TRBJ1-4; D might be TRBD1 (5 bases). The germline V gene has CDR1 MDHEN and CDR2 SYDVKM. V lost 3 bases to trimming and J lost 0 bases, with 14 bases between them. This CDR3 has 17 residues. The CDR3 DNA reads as TGTGCCAGCAGTTTGGGACCCCATGGGGCAACTAATGAAAAACTGTTTTTT. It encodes CASSLGPHGATNEKLFF.

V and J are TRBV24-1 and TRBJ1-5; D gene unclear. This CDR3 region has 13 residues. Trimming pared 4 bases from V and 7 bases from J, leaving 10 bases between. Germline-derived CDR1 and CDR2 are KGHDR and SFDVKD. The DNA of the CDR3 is TGTGCCACCAGTGAGGGCCAGTTACAGCCCCAGCATTTT. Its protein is CATSEGQLQPQHF.

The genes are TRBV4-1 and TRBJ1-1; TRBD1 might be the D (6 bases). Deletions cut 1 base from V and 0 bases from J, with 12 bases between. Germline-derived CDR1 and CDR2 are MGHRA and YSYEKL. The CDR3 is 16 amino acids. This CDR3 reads CASSQVPPGVNTEAFF. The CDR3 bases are TGCGCCAGCAGCCAAGTCCCTCCAGGGGTGAACACTGAAGCTTTCTTT.

As DNA, the CDR3 is TGTGCCACCAGCAGAGGGACAACCGCAACTAATGAAAAACTGTTTTTT. It specifies CATSRGTTATNEKLFF. The V call is TRBV15, the J call TRBJ1-4; a weak D match, TRBD1 (5 bases). The CDR3 has 16 residues. Germline loops: CDR1 LNHNV, CDR2 YYDKDF (reference sequence). V lost 1 base and J 0 bases, leaving 9 bases between the germline ends.

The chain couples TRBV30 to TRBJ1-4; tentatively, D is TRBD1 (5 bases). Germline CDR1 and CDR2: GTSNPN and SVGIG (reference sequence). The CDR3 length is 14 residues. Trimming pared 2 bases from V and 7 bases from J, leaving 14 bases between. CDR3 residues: CAWSRDSQSEKLFF. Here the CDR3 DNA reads TGTGCCTGGAGTCGTGACAGCCAAAGTGAAAAACTGTTTTTT. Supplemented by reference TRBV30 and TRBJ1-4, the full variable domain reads SQTIHQWPATLVQPVGSPLSLECTVEGTSNPNLYWYRQAAGRGLQLLFYSVGIGQISSEVPQNLSASRPQDRQFILSSKKLLLSDSGFYLCAWSRDSQSEKLFFGSGTQLSVL.

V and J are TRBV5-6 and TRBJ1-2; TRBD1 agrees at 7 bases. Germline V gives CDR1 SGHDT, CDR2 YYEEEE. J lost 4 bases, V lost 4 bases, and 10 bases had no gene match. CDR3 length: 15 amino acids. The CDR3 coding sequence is TGTGCCAGCAGCCCCCGGGACAGACAAACCTATGGCTACACCTTC. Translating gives CASSPRDRQTYGYTF.

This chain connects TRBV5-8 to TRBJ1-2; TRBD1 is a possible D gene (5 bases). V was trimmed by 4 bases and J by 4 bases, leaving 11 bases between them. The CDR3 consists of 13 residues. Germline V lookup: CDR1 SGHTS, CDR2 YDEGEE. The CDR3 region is CASSRTLSYGYTF. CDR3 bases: TGTGCCAGCAGCCGGACACTTAGCTATGGCTACACCTTC.

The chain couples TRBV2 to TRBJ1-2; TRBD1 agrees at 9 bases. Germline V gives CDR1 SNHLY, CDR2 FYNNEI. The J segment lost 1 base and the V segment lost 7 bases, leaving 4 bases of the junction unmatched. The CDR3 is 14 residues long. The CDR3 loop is CASNRQGVNYGYTF. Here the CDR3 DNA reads TGTGCCAGCAATCGACAGGGGGTTAACTATGGCTACACCTTC. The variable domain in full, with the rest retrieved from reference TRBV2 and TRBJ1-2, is EPEVTQTPSHQVTQMGQEVILRCVPISNHLYFYWYRQILGQKVEFLVSFYNNEISEKSEIFDDQFSVERPDGSNFTLKIRSTKLEDSAMYFCASNRQGVNYGYTFGSGTRLTVV.

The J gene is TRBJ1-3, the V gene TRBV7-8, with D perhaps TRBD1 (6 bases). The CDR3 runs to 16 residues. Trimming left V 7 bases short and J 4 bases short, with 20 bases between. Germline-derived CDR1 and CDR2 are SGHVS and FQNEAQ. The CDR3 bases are TGTGCCAGCATCCAGACAGGCCGCACGGGCGGAAACACCATATATTTT. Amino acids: CASIQTGRTGGNTIYF.

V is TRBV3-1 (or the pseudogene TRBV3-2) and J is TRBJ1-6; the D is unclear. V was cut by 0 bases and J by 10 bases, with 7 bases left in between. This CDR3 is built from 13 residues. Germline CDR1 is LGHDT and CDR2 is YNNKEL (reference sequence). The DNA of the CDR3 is TGTGCCAGCAGCCAAGATGGGGAATCACCCCTCCACTTT. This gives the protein CASSQDGESPLHF.

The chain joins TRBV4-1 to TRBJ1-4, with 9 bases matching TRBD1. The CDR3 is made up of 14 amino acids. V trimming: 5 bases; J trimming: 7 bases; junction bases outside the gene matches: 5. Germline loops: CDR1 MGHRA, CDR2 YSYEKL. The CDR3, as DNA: TGCGCCAGCAGCATCACAGGGGGCAGTGAAAAACTGTTTTTT. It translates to CASSITGGSEKLFF.

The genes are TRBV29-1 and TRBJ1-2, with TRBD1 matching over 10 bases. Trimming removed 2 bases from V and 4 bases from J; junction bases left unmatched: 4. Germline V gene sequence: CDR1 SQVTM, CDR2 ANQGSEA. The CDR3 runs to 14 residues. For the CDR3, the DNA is TGCAGCGTTGAACATGACAGGGGGCCCTATGGCTACACCTTC. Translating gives CSVEHDRGPYGYTF.